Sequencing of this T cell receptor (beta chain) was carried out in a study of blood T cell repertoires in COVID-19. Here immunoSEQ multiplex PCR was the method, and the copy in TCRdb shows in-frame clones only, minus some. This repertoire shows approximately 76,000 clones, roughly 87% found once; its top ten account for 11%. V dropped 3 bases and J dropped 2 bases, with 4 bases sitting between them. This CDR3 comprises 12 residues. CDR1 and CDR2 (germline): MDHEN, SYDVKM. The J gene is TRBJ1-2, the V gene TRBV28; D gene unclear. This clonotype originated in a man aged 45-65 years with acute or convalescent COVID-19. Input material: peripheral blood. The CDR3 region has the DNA TGTGCCAGCAGTTTGGAGAACTATGGCTACACCTTC. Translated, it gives CASSLENYGYTF.